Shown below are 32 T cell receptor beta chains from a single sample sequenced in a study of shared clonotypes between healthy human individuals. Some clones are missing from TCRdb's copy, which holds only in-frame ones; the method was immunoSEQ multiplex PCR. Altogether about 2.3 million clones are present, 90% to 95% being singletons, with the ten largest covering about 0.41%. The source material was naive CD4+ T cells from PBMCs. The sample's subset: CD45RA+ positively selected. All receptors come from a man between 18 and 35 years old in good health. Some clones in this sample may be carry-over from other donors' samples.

CDR3 loop: CASSPVAGGLINEQFF. CDR3 coding DNA: TGTGCCAGCAGTCCTGTAGCGGGAGGGTTAATCAATGAGCAGTTCTTC. The chain uses TRBV6-4 and TRBJ2-1; TRBD2 agrees at 11 bases. This CDR3 is built from 16 residues. Trimming took 5 bases from V and 6 from J; bases not matched to a gene: 9. Germline CDR1 is MRHNA and CDR2 is SNTAGT.

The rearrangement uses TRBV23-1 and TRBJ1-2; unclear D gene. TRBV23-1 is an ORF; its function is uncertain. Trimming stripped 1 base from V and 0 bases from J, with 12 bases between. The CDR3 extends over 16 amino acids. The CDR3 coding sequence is TGCGCCAGCAGTCAATGTCCCGGGAGCACTAACTATGGCTACACCTTC. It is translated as CASSQCPGSTNYGYTF.

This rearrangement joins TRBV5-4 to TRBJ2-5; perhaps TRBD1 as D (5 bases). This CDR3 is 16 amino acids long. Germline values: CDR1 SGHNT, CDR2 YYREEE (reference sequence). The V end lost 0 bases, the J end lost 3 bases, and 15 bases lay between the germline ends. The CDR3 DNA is TGTGCCAGCAGCTTGGGGGGCCGGGTAGCAGAAGAGACCCAGTACTTC. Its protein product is CASSLGGRVAEETQYF.

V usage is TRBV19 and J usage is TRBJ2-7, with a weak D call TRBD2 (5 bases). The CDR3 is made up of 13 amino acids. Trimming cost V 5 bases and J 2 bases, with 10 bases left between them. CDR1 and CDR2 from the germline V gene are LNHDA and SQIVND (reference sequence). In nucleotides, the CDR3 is TGTGCCAGTAGTTCAACTAGGACCTACGAGCAGTACTTC. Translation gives CASSSTRTYEQYF.

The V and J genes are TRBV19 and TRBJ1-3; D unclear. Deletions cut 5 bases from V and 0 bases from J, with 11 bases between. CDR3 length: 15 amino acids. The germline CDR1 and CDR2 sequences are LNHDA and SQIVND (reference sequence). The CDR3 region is CASSQRRSSGNTIYF. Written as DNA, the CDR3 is TGTGCCAGTAGTCAAAGACGGAGCTCTGGAAACACCATATATTTT.

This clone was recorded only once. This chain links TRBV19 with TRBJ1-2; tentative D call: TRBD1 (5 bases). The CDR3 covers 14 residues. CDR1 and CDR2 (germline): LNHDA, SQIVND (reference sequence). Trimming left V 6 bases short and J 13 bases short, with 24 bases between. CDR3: CASRTRMEGLNFTF. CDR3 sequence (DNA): TGTGCCAGTAGGACAAGGATGGAGGGGTTAAATTTCACCTTC.

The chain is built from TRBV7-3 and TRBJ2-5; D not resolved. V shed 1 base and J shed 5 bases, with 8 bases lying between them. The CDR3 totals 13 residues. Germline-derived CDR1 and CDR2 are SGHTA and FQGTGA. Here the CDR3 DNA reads TGTGCCAGCAGCTTAAATTGGGGTGAGACCCAGTACTTC. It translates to CASSLNWGETQYF.

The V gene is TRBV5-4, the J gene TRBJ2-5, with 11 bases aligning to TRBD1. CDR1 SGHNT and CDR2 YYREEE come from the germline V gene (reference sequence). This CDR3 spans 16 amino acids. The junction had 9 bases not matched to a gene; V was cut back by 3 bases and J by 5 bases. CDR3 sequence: CASSSPRTGGRETQYF. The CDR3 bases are TGTGCCAGCAGCTCCCCCCGGACAGGGGGCCGTGAGACCCAGTACTTC.

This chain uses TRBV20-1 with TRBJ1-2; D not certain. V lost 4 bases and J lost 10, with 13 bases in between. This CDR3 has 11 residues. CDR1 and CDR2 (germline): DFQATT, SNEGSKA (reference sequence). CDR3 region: CSATRAVHYTF. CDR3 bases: TGCAGTGCTACCCGCGCTGTTCACTACACCTTC.

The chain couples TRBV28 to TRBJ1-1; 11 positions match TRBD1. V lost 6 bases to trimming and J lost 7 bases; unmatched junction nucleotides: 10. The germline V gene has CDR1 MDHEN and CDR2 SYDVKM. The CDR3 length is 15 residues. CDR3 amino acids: CASSSPGQGAYEAFF. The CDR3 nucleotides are TGTGCCAGCAGCTCCCCCGGACAGGGGGCCTATGAAGCTTTCTTT.

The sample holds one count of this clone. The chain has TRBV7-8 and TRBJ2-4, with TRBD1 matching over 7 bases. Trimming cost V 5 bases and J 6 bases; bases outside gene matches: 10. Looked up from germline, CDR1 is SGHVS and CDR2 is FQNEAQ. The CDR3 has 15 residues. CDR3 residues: CASSPRTGVLNIQYF. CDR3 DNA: TGTGCCAGCAGCCCGAGAACAGGGGTTTTAAACATTCAGTACTTC. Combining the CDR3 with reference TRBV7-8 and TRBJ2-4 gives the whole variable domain GAGVSQSPRYKVAKRGQDVALRCDPISGHVSLFWYQQALGQGPEFLTYFQNEAQLDKSGLPSDRFFAERPEGSVSTLKIQRTQQEDSAVYLCASSPRTGVLNIQYFGAGTRLSVL.

The chain's CDR3 is CASRGTGPGYEQYF. In DNA form, the CDR3 reads TGCGCCAGCAGGGGGACAGGGCCAGGCTACGAGCAGTACTTC. The chain links TRBV10-1 to TRBJ2-7; 9 nucleotides line up with TRBD1. The V gene end was trimmed by 6 bases and the J gene end by 3 bases; junction bases not matched to a gene: 6. From germline, CDR1 is WNHNN and CDR2 SYGVQD (reference sequence). This CDR3 region has 14 residues.

The CDR3 coding sequence is TGTGCCACCCGATCGGAGGGACTAGCCAAAAACATTCAGTACTTC. Translated, it gives CATRSEGLAKNIQYF. The V call is TRBV27, the J call TRBJ2-4, with D possibly TRBD2 on 6 matching bases. The V gene lost 10 bases and the J gene lost 0 bases, with 16 bases spanning the gap. The CDR3 totals 15 residues. The germline V gene encodes CDR1 MNHEY and CDR2 SMNVEV (reference sequence).

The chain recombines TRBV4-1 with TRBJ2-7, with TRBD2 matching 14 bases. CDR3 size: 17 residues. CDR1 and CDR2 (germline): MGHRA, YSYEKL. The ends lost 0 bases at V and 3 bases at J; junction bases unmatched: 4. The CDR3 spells CASSQETSGRANYEQYF. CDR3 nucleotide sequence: TGCGCCAGCAGCCAAGAGACTAGCGGGAGGGCCAACTACGAGCAGTACTTC.

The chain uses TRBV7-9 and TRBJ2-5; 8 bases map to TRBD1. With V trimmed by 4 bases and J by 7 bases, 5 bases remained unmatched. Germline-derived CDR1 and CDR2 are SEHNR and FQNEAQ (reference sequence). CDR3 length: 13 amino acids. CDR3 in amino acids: CASSYGQGTTQYF. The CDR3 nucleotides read TGTGCCAGCAGCTATGGACAGGGAACGACCCAGTACTTC.

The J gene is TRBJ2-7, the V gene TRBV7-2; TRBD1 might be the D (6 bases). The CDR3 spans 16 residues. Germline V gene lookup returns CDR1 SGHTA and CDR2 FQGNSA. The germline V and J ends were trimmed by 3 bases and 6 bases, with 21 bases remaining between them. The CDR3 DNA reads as TGTGCCAGCAGCTTGAGTGGGGGCCGGGCAGGTATCGAGCAGTACTTC. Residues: CASSLSGGRAGIEQYF.

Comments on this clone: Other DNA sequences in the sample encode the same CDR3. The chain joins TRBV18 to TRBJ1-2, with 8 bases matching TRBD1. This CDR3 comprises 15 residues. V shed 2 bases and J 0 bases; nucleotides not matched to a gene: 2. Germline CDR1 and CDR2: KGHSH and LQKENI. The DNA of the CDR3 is TGTGCCAGCTCACCAGGGACAGGCGCTAACTATGGCTACACCTTC. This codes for CASSPGTGANYGYTF.

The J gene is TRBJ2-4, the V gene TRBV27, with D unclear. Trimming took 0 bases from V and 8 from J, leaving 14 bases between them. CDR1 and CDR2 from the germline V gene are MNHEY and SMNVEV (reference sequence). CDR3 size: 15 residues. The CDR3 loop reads CASSLSPPISHIQYF. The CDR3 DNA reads TGTGCCAGCAGTTTATCCCCCCCGATTAGTCACATTCAGTACTTC.

The CDR3 nucleotides read TGTGCCAGCAGCGTAGGATGGTCCCTTGGAAACACCATATATTTT. Protein sequence: CASSVGWSLGNTIYF. The chain recombines TRBV9 with TRBJ1-3; D remains unclear. The CDR3 has 15 residues. Germline assignment: CDR1 SGDLS and CDR2 YYNGEE. Trimming removed 0 bases from V and 3 bases from J, with 10 bases in between.

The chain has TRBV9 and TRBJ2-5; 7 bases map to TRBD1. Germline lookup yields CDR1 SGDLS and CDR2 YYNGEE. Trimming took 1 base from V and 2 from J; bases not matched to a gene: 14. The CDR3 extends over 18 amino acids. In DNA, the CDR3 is TGTGCCAGCAGCGTATCCGGAGTAGGGGGCGGACCTCAAGAGACCCAGTACTTC. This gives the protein CASSVSGVGGGPQETQYF.

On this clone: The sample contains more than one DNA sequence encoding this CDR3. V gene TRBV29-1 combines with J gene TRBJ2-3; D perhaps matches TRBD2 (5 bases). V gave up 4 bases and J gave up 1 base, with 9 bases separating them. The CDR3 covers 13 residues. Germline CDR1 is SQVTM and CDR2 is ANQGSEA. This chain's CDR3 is CSVGEGGTDTQYF. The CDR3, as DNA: TGCAGCGTTGGAGAGGGAGGCACAGATACGCAGTATTTT.

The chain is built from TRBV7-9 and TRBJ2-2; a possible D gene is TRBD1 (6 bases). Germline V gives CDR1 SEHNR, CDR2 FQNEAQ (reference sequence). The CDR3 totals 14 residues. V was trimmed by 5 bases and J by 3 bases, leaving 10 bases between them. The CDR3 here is CASSARGYTGELFF. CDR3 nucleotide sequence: TGTGCCAGCAGCGCCAGGGGTTACACCGGGGAGCTGTTTTTT. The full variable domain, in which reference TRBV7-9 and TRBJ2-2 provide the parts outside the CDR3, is DTGVSQNPRHKITKRGQNVTFRCDPISEHNRLYWYRQTLGQGPEFLTYFQNEAQLEKSRLLSDRFSAERPKGSFSTLEIQRTEQGDSAMYLCASSARGYTGELFFGEGSRLTVL.

The CDR3 nucleotides are TGTGCCAGCAGTGTAGGGGAGAGGAGCTATGGCTACACCTTC. Translating it yields CASSVGERSYGYTF. This chain uses TRBV6-1 with TRBJ1-2; possibly TRBD1 for D (5 bases). V was clipped by 4 bases and J by 4 bases, with 13 bases between them. The germline V gene encodes CDR1 MNHNS and CDR2 SASEGT. CDR3 length: 14 residues.

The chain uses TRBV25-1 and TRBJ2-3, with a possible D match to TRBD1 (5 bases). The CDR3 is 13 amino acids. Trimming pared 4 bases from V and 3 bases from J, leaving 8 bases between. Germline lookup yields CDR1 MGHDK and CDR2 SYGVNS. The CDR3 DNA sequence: TGTGCCAGCAGTGGCAGGGTAACAGATACGCAGTATTTT. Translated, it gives CASSGRVTDTQYF.

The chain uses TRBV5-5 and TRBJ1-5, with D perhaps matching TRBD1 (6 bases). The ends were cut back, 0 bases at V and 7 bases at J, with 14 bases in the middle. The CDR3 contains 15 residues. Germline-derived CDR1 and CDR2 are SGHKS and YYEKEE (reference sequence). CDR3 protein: CASSLVSGVGQPQHF. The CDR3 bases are TGTGCCAGCAGCTTGGTATCAGGGGTCGGGCAGCCCCAGCATTTT. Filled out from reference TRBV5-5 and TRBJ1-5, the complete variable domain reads DAGVTQSPTHLIKTRGQQVTLRCSPISGHKSVSWYQQVLGQGPQFIFQYYEKEERGRGNFPDRFSARQFPNYSSELNVNALLLGDSALYLCASSLVSGVGQPQHFGDGTRLSIL.

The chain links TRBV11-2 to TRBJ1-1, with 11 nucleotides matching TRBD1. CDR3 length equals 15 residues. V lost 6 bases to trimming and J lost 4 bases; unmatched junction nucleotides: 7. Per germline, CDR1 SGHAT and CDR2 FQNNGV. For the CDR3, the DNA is TGTGCCAGCAGACTTTACGGGACAGGGGGCACTGAAGCTTTCTTT. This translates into CASRLYGTGGTEAFF.

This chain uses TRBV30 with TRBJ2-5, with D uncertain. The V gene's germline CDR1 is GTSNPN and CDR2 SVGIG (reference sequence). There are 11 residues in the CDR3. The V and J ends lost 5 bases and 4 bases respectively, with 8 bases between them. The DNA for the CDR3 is TGTGCCTGGGCCCCTGGAGAGACCCAGTACTTC. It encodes CAWAPGETQYF. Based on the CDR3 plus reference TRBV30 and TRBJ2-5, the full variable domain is SQTIHQWPATLVQPVGSPLSLECTVEGTSNPNLYWYRQAAGRGLQLLFYSVGIGQISSEVPQNLSASRPQDRQFILSSKKLLLSDSGFYLCAWAPGETQYFGPGTRLLVL.

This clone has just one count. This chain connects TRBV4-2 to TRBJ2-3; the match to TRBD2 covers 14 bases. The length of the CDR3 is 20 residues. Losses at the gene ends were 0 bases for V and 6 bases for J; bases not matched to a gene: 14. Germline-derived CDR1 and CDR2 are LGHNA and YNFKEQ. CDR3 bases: TGTGCCAGCAGCCAAGATACCCCGGTGACTAGCGGGAGGGCCAGGGATACGCAGTATTTT. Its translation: CASSQDTPVTSGRARDTQYF.

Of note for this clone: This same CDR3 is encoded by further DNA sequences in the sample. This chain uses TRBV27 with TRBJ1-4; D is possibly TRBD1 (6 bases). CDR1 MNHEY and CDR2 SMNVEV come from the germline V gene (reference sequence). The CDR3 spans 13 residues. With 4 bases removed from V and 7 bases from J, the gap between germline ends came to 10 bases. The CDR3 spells CASSYRAGEKLFF. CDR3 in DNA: TGTGCCAGCAGTTACAGGGCTGGTGAAAAACTGTTTTTT. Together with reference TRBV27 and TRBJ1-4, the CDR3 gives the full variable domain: EAQVTQNPRYLITVTGKKLTVTCSQNMNHEYMSWYRQDPGLGLRQIYYSMNVEVTDKGDVPEGYKVSRKEKRNFPLILESPSPNQTSLYFCASSYRAGEKLFFGSGTQLSVL.

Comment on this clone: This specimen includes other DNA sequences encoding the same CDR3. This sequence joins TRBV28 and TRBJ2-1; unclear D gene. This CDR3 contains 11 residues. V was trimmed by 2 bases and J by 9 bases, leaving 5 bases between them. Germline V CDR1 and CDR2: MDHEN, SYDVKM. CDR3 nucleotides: TGTGCCAGCAGTTTAATAGTTGAGCAGTTCTTC. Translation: CASSLIVEQFF.

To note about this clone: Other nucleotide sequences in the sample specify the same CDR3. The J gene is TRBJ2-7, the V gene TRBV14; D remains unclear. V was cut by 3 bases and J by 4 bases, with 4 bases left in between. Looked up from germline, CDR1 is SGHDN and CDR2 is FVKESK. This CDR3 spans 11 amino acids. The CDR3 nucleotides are TGTGCCAGCAGCCACTCATACGAGCAGTACTTC. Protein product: CASSHSYEQYF.

In DNA form, the CDR3 reads TGTGCCAGCAGGCGGACTAGCGGGACAGGCACAGATACGCAGTATTTT. This translates into CASRRTSGTGTDTQYF. This chain joins TRBV2 and TRBJ2-3; 12 bases map to TRBD2. CDR3 length: 16 amino acids. Germline V CDR1 and CDR2: SNHLY, FYNNEI. With 6 bases clipped from V and 1 base from J, the junction kept 5 bases outside the gene matches.